The 32 T cell receptor beta chains given below trace back to one sample, sequenced in a study of T cell responses to AZD1222 COVID-19 vaccine. Profiling relied on immunoSEQ multiplex PCR, and the TCRdb table lists in-frame clones only, not all of them. The repertoire holds fewer than 100,000 clones, 70% to 90% seen once, with 15% to 20% in the top ten. Sample: peripheral blood, taken on day 0 of AZD1222 vaccination. The origin of the receptors is an adult in good health.

The V gene is TRBV3-1 (or the pseudogene TRBV3-2), the J gene TRBJ1-4; D not certain. Germline loops: CDR1 LGHDT, CDR2 YNNKEL (reference sequence). With 1 base removed from V and 7 bases from J, the gap between germline ends came to 7 bases. This CDR3 has 13 amino acids. CDR3 DNA sequence: TGTGCCAGCAGCCAAGGTGAGAGTGAAAAACTGTTTTTT. Its protein product is CASSQGESEKLFF.

The chain carries TRBV4-2 and TRBJ2-3; maybe TRBD2 (6 bases). CDR1 and CDR2 (germline): LGHNA, YNFKEQ. The CDR3 is 15 residues long. The V end lost 4 bases, the J end lost 5 bases, and 16 bases lay between the germline ends. The CDR3 nucleotides are TGTGCCAGCAGCCCAGCAGGAGGGCGGGAAGATACGCAGTATTTT. It encodes CASSPAGGREDTQYF.

The chain links TRBV7-9 to TRBJ1-4, with D unresolved. The CDR3 contains 15 residues. The V end was cut by 2 bases, the J end by 5 bases, with 12 bases between. Looked up from germline, CDR1 is SEHNR and CDR2 is FQNEAQ (reference sequence). The CDR3 nucleotides read TGTGCCAGCAGCTTAAGGGCACAACGGAATGAAAAACTGTTTTTT. Residues: CASSLRAQRNEKLFF.

A few counts support this clone. The chain carries TRBV28 and TRBJ2-7; D could derive from TRBD1 or TRBD2 (5 bases each). Germline CDR1 MDHEN, CDR2 SYDVKM. With 8 bases removed from V and 7 bases from J, the gap between germline ends came to 18 bases. This CDR3 contains 13 residues. The CDR3 region has the DNA TGTGCCAGCCGACCCGGGACCGACTTAGAGCAGTACTTC. Amino acids: CASRPGTDLEQYF. Based on the CDR3 plus reference TRBV28 and TRBJ2-7, the full variable domain is DVKVTQSSRYLVKRTGEKVFLECVQDMDHENMFWYRQDPGLGLRLIYFSYDVKMKEKGDIPEGYSVSREKKERFSLILESASTNQTSMYLCASRPGTDLEQYFGPGTRLTVT.

This clone was recorded once. V gene TRBV7-8 combines with J gene TRBJ2-7, with 10 positions matching TRBD1. The V gene's germline CDR1 is SGHVS and CDR2 FQNEAQ. V shed 3 bases, J shed 10 bases, and the junction held 3 bases outside the gene matches. The CDR3 sequence is 12 residues long. The CDR3 sequence is CASSFGQGEQYF. The CDR3 DNA sequence: TGTGCCAGCAGCTTCGGACAGGGGGAACAGTACTTC. The complete variable domain, with remaining parts taken from reference TRBV7-8 and TRBJ2-7, reads GAGVSQSPRYKVAKRGQDVALRCDPISGHVSLFWYQQALGQGPEFLTYFQNEAQLDKSGLPSDRFFAERPEGSVSTLKIQRTQQEDSAVYLCASSFGQGEQYFGPGTRLTVT.

This clone was detected once. This chain joins TRBV5-1 and TRBJ1-6; TRBD1 matches 8 bases. V trimming: 7 bases; J trimming: 10 bases; junction bases outside the gene matches: 10. CDR1 is SGHRS, CDR2 YFSETQ, per germline. The CDR3 has 14 amino acids. CDR3 DNA: TGCGCCAGCGCGCTCAGGGGGCAGGACTCACCCCTCCACTTT. Translation: CASALRGQDSPLHF. The full variable domain, its missing parts supplied by reference TRBV5-1 and TRBJ1-6, is KAGVTQTPRYLIKTRGQQVTLSCSPISGHRSVSWYQQTPGQGLQFLFEYFSETQRNKGNFPGRFSGRQFSNSRSEMNVSTLELGDSALYLCASALRGQDSPLHFGNGTRLTVT.

The chain is built from TRBV29-1 and TRBJ2-3; TRBD1 matches 8 bases. V lost 5 bases, J lost 5 bases, and 9 bases stayed unmatched. Germline loops: CDR1 SQVTM, CDR2 ANQGSEA. The CDR3 runs to 14 residues. The CDR3 region is CSVQGALPGDTQYF. In DNA form, the CDR3 reads TGCAGCGTTCAGGGGGCGTTACCGGGAGATACGCAGTATTTT.

The chain couples TRBV7-3 to TRBJ2-6, with D tentatively TRBD1 (7 bases). CDR1 and CDR2 from the germline V gene are SGHTA and FQGTGA. The CDR3 sequence is 16 residues long. The ends were cut back, 3 bases at V and 2 bases at J, with 11 bases in the middle. As DNA, the CDR3 is TGTGCCAGCAGCTTCAGGGGGGCGGCTGGGGCCAACGTCCTGACTTTC. Residues: CASSFRGAAGANVLTF.

This rearrangement joins TRBV18 to TRBJ1-5; maybe TRBD1 (5 bases). The germline gives CDR1 KGHSH, CDR2 LQKENI. This CDR3 has 15 amino acids. The V and J ends lost 2 bases and 4 bases respectively, with 12 bases between them. The CDR3 DNA reads as TGTGCCAGCTCACCAATCAGGGTCGGAAATCAGCCCCAGCATTTT. Protein product: CASSPIRVGNQPQHF.

This chain links TRBV13 with TRBJ1-2; TRBD1 aligns across 7 bases. The germline V gene encodes CDR1 PRHDT and CDR2 FYEKMQ (reference sequence). The CDR3 loop spans 16 amino acids. Losses at the gene ends were 1 base for V and 8 bases for J; bases not matched to a gene: 13. The CDR3 region is CASSLAVVAGGFGYTF. Written as DNA, the CDR3 is TGTGCCAGCAGCTTAGCGGTCGTTGCAGGGGGATTCGGCTACACCTTC. Drawing the rest from reference TRBV13 and TRBJ1-2, the complete variable domain is AAGVIQSPRHLIKEKRETATLKCYPIPRHDTVYWYQQGPGQDPQFLISFYEKMQSDKGSIPDRFSAQQFSDYHSELNMSSLELGDSALYFCASSLAVVAGGFGYTFGSGTRLTVV.

The V call is TRBV9, the J call TRBJ1-2, with TRBD1 matching over 10 bases. Germline trimming cut 4 bases from V and 6 bases from J; bases unmatched to any gene: 6. This CDR3 is built from 14 residues. CDR1 SGDLS and CDR2 YYNGEE come from the germline V gene. CDR3 sequence: CASSPRTGGDGYTF. For the CDR3, the DNA is TGTGCCAGCAGCCCCCGGACAGGGGGAGATGGCTACACCTTC.

This chain connects TRBV3-1 (or the pseudogene TRBV3-2) to TRBJ2-2; 9 bases match TRBD1. This CDR3 region has 16 residues. Germline values: CDR1 LGHDT, CDR2 YNNKEL (reference sequence). V dropped 1 base and J dropped 3; count of bases not matched to a gene: 3. The CDR3 coding sequence is TGTGCCAGCAGCCAAGGTACAGGGGGCGACACCGGGGAGCTGTTTTTT. As protein: CASSQGTGGDTGELFF.

This rearrangement joins TRBV28 to TRBJ1-5; D is uncertain. The V gene's germline CDR1 is MDHEN and CDR2 SYDVKM. Trimming shortened V by 7 bases and J by 0 bases, and 10 bases separated the two germline ends. There are 14 residues in the CDR3. The CDR3 DNA reads as TGTGCCAGCACCACCCCCAATAGCAATCAGCCCCAGCATTTT. This codes for CASTTPNSNQPQHF.

This clone was detected once. The rearrangement uses TRBV7-9 and TRBJ2-2; D is unclear. V lost 0 bases and J 6 bases, leaving 14 bases between the germline ends. Germline CDR1 and CDR2: SEHNR and FQNEAQ (reference sequence). The CDR3 runs to 16 residues. The CDR3 reads CASSLARGPASGELFF. The CDR3 coding sequence is TGTGCCAGCAGCTTAGCGCGTGGGCCAGCGTCCGGGGAGCTGTTTTTT.

This chain's CDR3 is CASSFPGGEDTQYF. The CDR3 DNA follows: TGCGCCAGCAGCTTTCCCGGGGGGGAAGATACGCAGTATTTT. The J gene is TRBJ2-3, the V gene TRBV5-1, with TRBD2 matching 8 bases. Germline CDR1 is SGHRS and CDR2 is YFSETQ. The CDR3 extends over 14 amino acids. With V trimmed by 2 bases and J by 5 bases, 4 bases remained unmatched.

The chain recombines TRBV7-2 with TRBJ2-1; TRBD2 matches 8 bases. V dropped 5 bases and J dropped 8; count of bases not matched to a gene: 8. CDR3 length: 14 residues. Germline loops: CDR1 SGHTA, CDR2 FQGNSA. The CDR3 DNA follows: TGTGCCAGCAGCCCCGAAAGAGCGGGGGATGAGCAGTTCTTC. Translating it yields CASSPERAGDEQFF.

This clone turned up a few times. V usage is TRBV5-4 and J usage is TRBJ1-5; D call uncertain. The germline gives CDR1 SGHNT, CDR2 YYREEE (reference sequence). The V gene lost 3 bases and the J gene lost 4 bases, with 8 bases spanning the gap. The CDR3 is made up of 13 amino acids. CDR3 in amino acids: CASSYGRNQPQHF. The DNA for the CDR3 is TGTGCCAGCAGCTACGGACGGAATCAGCCCCAGCATTTT.

The J gene is TRBJ2-1, the V gene TRBV4-2; TRBD1 is a possible D gene (5 bases). V lost 0 bases, J lost 6 bases, and 12 bases lay in between. Per germline, CDR1 LGHNA and CDR2 YNFKEQ. The CDR3 is made up of 15 amino acids. The CDR3 protein is CASSQEPGYPNEQFF. The CDR3 nucleotides read TGTGCCAGCAGCCAAGAACCAGGGTACCCCAATGAGCAGTTCTTC.

The gene calls are TRBV7-9 and TRBJ2-7; D is unclear. CDR1 SEHNR and CDR2 FQNEAQ come from the germline V gene (reference sequence). V shed 6 bases and J shed 7 bases, with 13 bases lying between them. This CDR3 has 12 amino acids. The CDR3 here is CASRGMVEEQYF. CDR3 sequence (DNA): TGTGCCAGCAGAGGGATGGTAGAGGAGCAGTACTTC.

The V and J genes are TRBV28 and TRBJ1-5; D is uncertain. The CDR3 consists of 12 residues. Germline V gene sequence: CDR1 MDHEN, CDR2 SYDVKM. Trimming removed 3 bases from V and 6 bases from J, with 6 bases in between. This CDR3 reads CASSFPSQPQHF. The CDR3 bases are TGTGCCAGCAGTTTCCCATCTCAGCCCCAGCATTTT.

The chain is built from TRBV9 and TRBJ2-7; TRBD1 matches 8 bases. The CDR3 loop spans 15 amino acids. CDR1 is SGDLS, CDR2 YYNGEE, per germline. Unmatched junction bases numbered 8, after V lost 4 bases and J lost 2 bases. Here the CDR3 reads CASSPQVQGAYEQYF. The CDR3 region has the DNA TGTGCCAGCAGCCCCCAGGTACAGGGGGCCTACGAGCAGTACTTC.

This CDR3 is CASSLEGRGYADEQFF. CDR3 DNA: TGTGCCAGCAGCTTAGAGGGCAGGGGATATGCGGATGAGCAGTTCTTC. V gene TRBV7-8 combines with J gene TRBJ2-1, with D possibly matching TRBD1 (6 bases). V was cut by 1 base and J by 8 bases, with 18 bases left in between. Germline lookup yields CDR1 SGHVS and CDR2 FQNEAQ. The length of the CDR3 is 16 residues. Based on the CDR3 plus reference TRBV7-8 and TRBJ2-1, the full variable domain is GAGVSQSPRYKVAKRGQDVALRCDPISGHVSLFWYQQALGQGPEFLTYFQNEAQLDKSGLPSDRFFAERPEGSVSTLKIQRTQQEDSAVYLCASSLEGRGYADEQFFGPGTRLTVL.

This chain uses TRBV4-2 with TRBJ2-5; possible D gene TRBD1, 7 bases. There are 16 residues in the CDR3. Trimming removed 1 base at V and 5 bases at J, with 17 bases between. Germline CDR1 LGHNA, CDR2 YNFKEQ. The CDR3 sequence: CASSQGTGGLRETQYF. The CDR3 DNA sequence: TGTGCCAGCAGCCAAGGGACAGGAGGGTTACGCGAGACCCAGTACTTC.

The J gene is TRBJ1-5, the V gene TRBV28; possible D gene TRBD1, 5 bases. The CDR3 has 15 amino acids. Trimming shortened V by 9 bases and J by 7 bases, and 22 bases separated the two germline ends. Germline V lookup: CDR1 MDHEN, CDR2 SYDVKM. CDR3 bases: TGTGCCAGTTCGACCCTCGCGGGGGGACGGCAGCCCCAGCATTTT. Translating gives CASSTLAGGRQPQHF.

The rearrangement links TRBV12-3 or TRBV12-4 to TRBJ1-2; D ambiguous. Trimming took 5 bases from V and 1 from J, leaving 8 bases between them. The CDR3 is made up of 13 amino acids. Here the CDR3 reads CASSTGINYGYTF. CDR3 DNA: TGTGCCAGCAGTACCGGGATTAACTATGGCTACACCTTC.

This chain joins TRBV7-2 and TRBJ2-1; TRBD2 matches 13 bases. From germline, CDR1 is SGHTA and CDR2 FQGNSA. J lost 6 bases, V lost 5 bases, and 10 bases had no gene match. The CDR3 runs 17 residues. CDR3 sequence (DNA): TGTGCCAGCAGCCTTCAGGGGGGACTAGCGGGGCGCAATGAGCAGTTCTTC. This encodes CASSLQGGLAGRNEQFF. Complete variable domain (other parts from reference TRBV7-2 and TRBJ2-1): GAGVSQSPSNKVTEKGKDVELRCDPISGHTALYWYRQSLGQGLEFLIYFQGNSAPDKSGLPSDRFSAERTGGSVSTLTIQRTQQEDSAVYLCASSLQGGLAGRNEQFFGPGTRLTVL.

The V gene is TRBV2, the J gene TRBJ2-7, with D possibly being TRBD1 (6 bases). Trimming cost V 8 bases and J 3 bases, with 8 bases left between them. Germline values: CDR1 SNHLY, CDR2 FYNNEI. This CDR3 comprises 11 residues. CDR3 DNA: TGTGCCAGCCAGGGGAACTACGAGCAGTACTTC. Its protein product is CASQGNYEQYF. The full variable domain, with the rest looked up from reference TRBV2 and TRBJ2-7, is EPEVTQTPSHQVTQMGQEVILRCVPISNHLYFYWYRQILGQKVEFLVSFYNNEISEKSEIFDDQFSVERPDGSNFTLKIRSTKLEDSAMYFCASQGNYEQYFGPGTRLTVT.

The chain joins TRBV11-2 to TRBJ1-4; D call uncertain. This CDR3 is built from 13 residues. Trimming took 2 bases from V and 12 from J, leaving 13 bases between them. The V gene's germline CDR1 is SGHAT and CDR2 FQNNGV. CDR3 nucleotides: TGTGCCAGCAGCTTAAGTTTGGAGGCAGAACTGTTTTTT. As protein: CASSLSLEAELFF. The full variable domain, in which reference TRBV11-2 and TRBJ1-4 provide the parts outside the CDR3, is EAGVAQSPRYKIIEKRQSVAFWCNPISGHATLYWYQQILGQGPKLLIQFQNNGVVDDSQLPKDRFSAERLKGVDSTLKIQPAKLEDSAVYLCASSLSLEAELFFGSGTQLSVL.

The gene calls are TRBV5-1 and TRBJ2-7; 7 nucleotides agree with TRBD1. Germline V gene lookup returns CDR1 SGHRS and CDR2 YFSETQ. The CDR3 length is 14 residues. The junction had 6 bases not matched to a gene; V was cut back by 5 bases and J by 1 base. CDR3 bases: TGCGCCAGCAGAACCGGGACAGCGTCCTACGAGCAGTACTTC. It encodes CASRTGTASYEQYF. The full variable domain, in which reference TRBV5-1 and TRBJ2-7 provide the parts outside the CDR3, is KAGVTQTPRYLIKTRGQQVTLSCSPISGHRSVSWYQQTPGQGLQFLFEYFSETQRNKGNFPGRFSGRQFSNSRSEMNVSTLELGDSALYLCASRTGTASYEQYFGPGTRLTVT.

The chain carries TRBV18 and TRBJ1-6, with TRBD1 matching over 9 bases. The V gene's germline CDR1 is KGHSH and CDR2 LQKENI. The CDR3 loop spans 16 amino acids. V lost 4 bases and J lost 10; bases outside the gene matches: 11. The CDR3 spells CASSQSSGTGFSPLHF. The CDR3 DNA sequence: TGTGCCAGCTCACAGAGCTCCGGGACAGGGTTCTCACCCCTCCACTTT.

The J gene is TRBJ2-5, the V gene TRBV4-3; D is ambiguous. V was trimmed by 4 bases and J by 5 bases, leaving 11 bases between them. Germline values: CDR1 LGHNA, CDR2 YSLEER. The CDR3 has 13 residues. CDR3 bases: TGCGCCAGCAGCCGAGCTAGGTGGGAGACCCAGTACTTC. Protein: CASSRARWETQYF.

The genes are TRBV19 and TRBJ2-7; 8 nucleotides align to TRBD1. The CDR3 has 15 residues. After removal of 3 bases from V and 1 base from J, the junction contained 5 bases not matched to a gene. Germline V gives CDR1 LNHDA, CDR2 SQIVND (reference sequence). CDR3 loop: CASSMRDRPSYEQYF. CDR3 sequence (DNA): TGTGCCAGTAGTATGCGGGACAGGCCTTCCTACGAGCAGTACTTC.